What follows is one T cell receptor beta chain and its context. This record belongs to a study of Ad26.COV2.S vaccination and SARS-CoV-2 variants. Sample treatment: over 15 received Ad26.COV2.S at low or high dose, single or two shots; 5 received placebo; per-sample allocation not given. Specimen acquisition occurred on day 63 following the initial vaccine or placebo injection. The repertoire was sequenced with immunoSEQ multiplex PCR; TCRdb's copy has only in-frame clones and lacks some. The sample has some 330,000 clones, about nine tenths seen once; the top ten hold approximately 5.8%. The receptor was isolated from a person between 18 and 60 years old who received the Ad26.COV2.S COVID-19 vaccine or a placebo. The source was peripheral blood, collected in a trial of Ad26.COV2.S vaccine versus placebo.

Written as DNA, the CDR3 is TGCGCCAGCAGCCAAGAGGGACAGGGGAGCAACGAGCAGTACTTC. Residues: CASSQEGQGSNEQYF. This chain connects TRBV4-1 to TRBJ2-7; 10 bases fit TRBD1. Per the germline V gene, CDR1 is MGHRA and CDR2 is YSYEKL. The CDR3 has 15 amino acids. V lost 0 bases to trimming and J lost 5 bases; unmatched junction nucleotides: 4.